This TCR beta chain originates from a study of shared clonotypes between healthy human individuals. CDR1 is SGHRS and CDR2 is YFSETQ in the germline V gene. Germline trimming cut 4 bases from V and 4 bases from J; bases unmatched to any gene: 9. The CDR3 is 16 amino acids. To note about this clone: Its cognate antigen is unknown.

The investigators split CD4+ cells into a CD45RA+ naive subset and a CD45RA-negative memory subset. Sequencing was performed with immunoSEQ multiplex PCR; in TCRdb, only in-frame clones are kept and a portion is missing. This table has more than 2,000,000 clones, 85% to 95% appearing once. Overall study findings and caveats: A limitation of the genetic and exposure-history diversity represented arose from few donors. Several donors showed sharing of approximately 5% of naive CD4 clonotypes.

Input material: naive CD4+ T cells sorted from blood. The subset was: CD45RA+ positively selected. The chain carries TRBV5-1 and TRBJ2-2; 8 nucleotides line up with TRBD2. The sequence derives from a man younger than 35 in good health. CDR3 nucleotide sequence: TGCGCCAGCAGCGCCGGGGGGGCCCGGGGCACCGGGGAGCTGTTTTTT. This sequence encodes CASSAGGARGTGELFF.